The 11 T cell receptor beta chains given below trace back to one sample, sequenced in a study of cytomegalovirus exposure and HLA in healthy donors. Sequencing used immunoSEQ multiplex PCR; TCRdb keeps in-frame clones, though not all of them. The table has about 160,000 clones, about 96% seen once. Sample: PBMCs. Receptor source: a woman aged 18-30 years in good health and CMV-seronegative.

This CDR3 is CASSQARETQYF. CDR3 coding DNA: TGTGCCAGCAGCCAAGCGCGTGAGACCCAGTACTTC. This rearrangement joins TRBV4-2 to TRBJ2-5; D not resolved. The CDR3 contains 12 residues. The ends were cut back, 1 base at V and 5 bases at J, with 5 bases in the middle. Germline CDR1 reads LGHNA; CDR2 reads YNFKEQ.

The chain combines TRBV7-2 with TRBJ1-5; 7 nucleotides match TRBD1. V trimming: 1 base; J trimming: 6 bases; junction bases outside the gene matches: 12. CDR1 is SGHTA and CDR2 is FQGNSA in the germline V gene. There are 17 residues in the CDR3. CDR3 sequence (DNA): TGTGCCAGCAGCTTAGGGGCGACAGGGAGGACGGGTCAGCCCCAGCATTTT. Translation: CASSLGATGRTGQPQHF. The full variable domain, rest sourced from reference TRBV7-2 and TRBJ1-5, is GAGVSQSPSNKVTEKGKDVELRCDPISGHTALYWYRQSLGQGLEFLIYFQGNSAPDKSGLPSDRFSAERTGGSVSTLTIQRTQQEDSAVYLCASSLGATGRTGQPQHFGDGTRLSIL.

The DNA of the CDR3 is TGTGCCATCAGTGGTTTAGGACAGACCGGGGAGACCCAGTACTTC. Its protein product is CAISGLGQTGETQYF. The V and J genes are TRBV10-3 and TRBJ2-5; D perhaps matches TRBD1 (6 bases). This CDR3 is 15 amino acids long. The V end was cut by 4 bases, the J end by 5 bases, with 17 bases between. CDR1 and CDR2 (germline): ENHRY, SYGVKD.

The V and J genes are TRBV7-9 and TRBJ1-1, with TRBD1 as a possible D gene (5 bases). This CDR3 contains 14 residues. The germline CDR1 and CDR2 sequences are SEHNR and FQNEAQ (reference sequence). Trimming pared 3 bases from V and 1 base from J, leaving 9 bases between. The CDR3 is CASSLSQGNTEAFF. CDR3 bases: TGTGCCAGCAGCTTGAGTCAGGGGAACACTGAAGCTTTCTTT.

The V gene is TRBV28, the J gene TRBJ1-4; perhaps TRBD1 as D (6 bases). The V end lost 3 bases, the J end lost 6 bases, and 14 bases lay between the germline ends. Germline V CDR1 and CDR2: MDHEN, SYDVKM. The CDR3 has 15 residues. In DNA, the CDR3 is TGTGCCAGCAGTTTGGGCCTCAAGGGGGATGAAAAACTGTTTTTT. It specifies CASSLGLKGDEKLFF.

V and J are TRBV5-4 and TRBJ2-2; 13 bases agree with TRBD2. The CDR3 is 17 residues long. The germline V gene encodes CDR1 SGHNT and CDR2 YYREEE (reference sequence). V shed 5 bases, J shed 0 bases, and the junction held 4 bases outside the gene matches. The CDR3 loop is CASSYGLAGANTGELFF. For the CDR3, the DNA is TGTGCCAGCAGTTACGGACTAGCGGGGGCGAACACCGGGGAGCTGTTTTTT.

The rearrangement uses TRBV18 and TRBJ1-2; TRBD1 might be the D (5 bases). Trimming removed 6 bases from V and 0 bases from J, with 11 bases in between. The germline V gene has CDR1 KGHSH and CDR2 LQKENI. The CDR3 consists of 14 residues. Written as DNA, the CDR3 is TGTGCCAGCTCCCGCAGGGTCCCTAACTATGGCTACACCTTC. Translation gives CASSRRVPNYGYTF.

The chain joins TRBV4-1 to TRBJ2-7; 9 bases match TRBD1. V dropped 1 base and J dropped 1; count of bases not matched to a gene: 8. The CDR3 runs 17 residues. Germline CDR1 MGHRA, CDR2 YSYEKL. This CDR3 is CASSQGRIGTGSYEQYF. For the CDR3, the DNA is TGCGCCAGCAGCCAAGGGCGGATCGGGACAGGGTCCTACGAGCAGTACTTC.

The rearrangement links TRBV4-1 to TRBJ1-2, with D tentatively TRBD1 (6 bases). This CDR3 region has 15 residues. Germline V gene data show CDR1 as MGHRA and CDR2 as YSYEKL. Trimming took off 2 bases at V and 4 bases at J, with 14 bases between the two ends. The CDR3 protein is CASSQPTRDTYGYTF. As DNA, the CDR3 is TGCGCCAGCAGCCAACCGACCCGGGACACCTATGGCTACACCTTC.

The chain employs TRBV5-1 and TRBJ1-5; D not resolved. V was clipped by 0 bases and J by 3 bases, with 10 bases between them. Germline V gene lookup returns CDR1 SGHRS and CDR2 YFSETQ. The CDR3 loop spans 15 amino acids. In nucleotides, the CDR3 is TGCGCCAGCAGCTTGGAAGGAGGCACCAATCAGCCCCAGCATTTT. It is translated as CASSLEGGTNQPQHF.

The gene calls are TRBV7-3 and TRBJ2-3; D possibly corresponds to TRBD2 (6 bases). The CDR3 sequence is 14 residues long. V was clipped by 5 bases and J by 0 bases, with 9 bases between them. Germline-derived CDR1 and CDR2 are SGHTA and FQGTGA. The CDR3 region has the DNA TGTGCCAGCAGCCAGGGACTTAGCACAGATACGCAGTATTTT. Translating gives CASSQGLSTDTQYF.